Listed below are T cell receptor beta chains from one sample, sequenced in a study of blood T cell repertoires in COVID-19. The method was immunoSEQ multiplex PCR; TCRdb's version includes in-frame clones alone and lacks a portion of them. The sample gives 75,000 to 95,000 clones, over 70% of which show up once; 12% is in the top ten. The source material was peripheral blood. Source of these receptors: a woman aged 40-49 years with active or convalescent COVID-19. Each CDR3 is given with its conserved first and last residue. D genes are given only for firm matches. Only part of the rows carry a size: once, few, many, or a class if the clone is expanded.

v_gene	abundance	d_gene	j_gene	CDR3nt	CDR3aa
TRBV14	.	.	TRBJ2-5	TGTGCCAGCAGCCAAGATCAAGGAAGTGGTAGGACTCCACAAGAGACCCAGTACTTC	CASSQDQGSGRTPQETQYF
TRBV4-2	.	TRBD1	TRBJ2-4	TGTGCCAGCAGCCAAGAGGGGACAGGGGGCATTCAGTACTTC	CASSQEGTGGIQYF
TRBV9	medium-sized	.	TRBJ2-7	TGTGCCAGCAGCGGAGGATACTCCTACGAGCAGTACTTC	CASSGGYSYEQYF
TRBV30	.	.	TRBJ1-4	TGTGCCTGGAGTTCATGGGAGGGGGCTAATGAAAAACTGTTTTTT	CAWSSWEGANEKLFF
TRBV6-1	.	.	TRBJ2-5	TGTGCCAGCAGTGAAGCCCCCGGACACGCGACCCAGTACTTC	CASSEAPGHATQYF
TRBV7-3	.	TRBD1	TRBJ1-1	TGTGCCAGCAGCGAACAGGGGTCGGACACTGAAGCTTTCTTT	CASSEQGSDTEAFF
TRBV28	.	TRBD2	TRBJ2-3	TGTGCCAGCAGTTTGGGAGGGGCGGGGGGCACAGATACGCAGTATTTT	CASSLGGAGGTDTQYF
TRBV2	once	TRBD1	TRBJ1-1	TGTGCCAGCGACAGGGGCACTGAAGCTTTCTTT	CASDRGTEAFF
TRBV3-1/TRBV3-2	once	TRBD1	TRBJ2-4	TGTGCCAGCAGCCAAGAAAGGAACCGGGACAGGGCGTTTAAAAACATTCAGTACTTC	CASSQERNRDRAFKNIQYF
TRBV28	.	TRBD2	TRBJ2-7	TGTGCCAGCAGTTACCCTAAGCGGGGGCTCTCCTACGAGCAGTACTTC	CASSYPKRGLSYEQYF
TRBV6-5	once	TRBD1	TRBJ2-7	TGTGCCAGCTCCGGGACAGTCGTTTCCTACGAGCAGTACTTC	CASSGTVVSYEQYF
TRBV6-6	.	.	TRBJ1-1	TGTGCCAGCAGTTACGCGGGCAGCGAAGCTTTCTTT	CASSYAGSEAFF
TRBV28	.	.	TRBJ1-3	TGTGCCAGCAGTTTAACGGTCTCTGGAAACACCATATATTTT	CASSLTVSGNTIYF
TRBV11-2	.	.	TRBJ2-3	TGTGCCAGCAGCTTGTTCCCTATTACAGATACGCAGTATTTT	CASSLFPITDTQYF
TRBV19	.	TRBD1	TRBJ1-1	TGTGCCAGTAGTATGACAGGGGACACGGCTTTCTTT	CASSMTGDTAFF
TRBV19	.	TRBD1	TRBJ2-3	TGTGCCAGTAGACAACAGGGGGCGAGAGATACGCAGTATTTT	CASRQQGARDTQYF
TRBV11-3	.	.	TRBJ1-2	TGTGCCAGCAGCTTAGATCGGAGGGCTACGGACTATGGCTACACCTTC	CASSLDRRATDYGYTF
TRBV7-8	.	.	TRBJ1-6	TGTGCCAGCAGCTTAGAACCGAGTAAAAGGAGCTCCTATAATTCACCCCTCCACTTT	CASSLEPSKRSSYNSPLHF
TRBV19	few	.	TRBJ1-5	TGTGCCAGTAGCCCACAGTGGGGGGATCAGCCCCAGCATTTT	CASSPQWGDQPQHF
TRBV6-1	.	.	TRBJ1-2	TGTGCCAGCAGTGACGAGGCTGACAGGTGGCGGTATGGCTACACCTTC	CASSDEADRWRYGYTF
TRBV29-1	.	.	TRBJ2-7	TGCAGCGTTGTTGGTGAGTCAGCGGCAGAACAGTACTTC	CSVVGESAAEQYF
TRBV4-3	once	TRBD1	TRBJ2-7	TGCGCCAGCAGCCAAGGACAGGGTCTCTCTCCCTACTTC	CASSQGQGLSPYF
TRBV3-1/TRBV3-2	.	TRBD2	TRBJ2-7	TGTGCCAGCAGCCAGGTAGCGGGAGCCTACGAGCAGTACTTC	CASSQVAGAYEQYF
TRBV10-3	.	.	TRBJ1-3	TGTGCCATCAGTGAGGGGGACACCTCTGGAAACACCATATATTTT	CAISEGDTSGNTIYF
TRBV4-3	.	.	TRBJ2-2	TGCGCCAGCAGCCAAGCCGGCGGGACAGCGAACACTGGGGAGCTGTTTTTT	CASSQAGGTANTGELFF
TRBV19	.	TRBD1	TRBJ1-6	TGTGCCAGTCGACAGGGGGGGTTTAATTCACCCCTCCACTTT	CASRQGGFNSPLHF
TRBV5-1	.	.	TRBJ2-2	TGCGCCAGCAGCTTGTATGTCGCAAGCGCCGGGGAGCTGTTTTTT	CASSLYVASAGELFF
TRBV19	.	TRBD1	TRBJ1-2	TGTGCCAGTAGTAGGTTACAGGGGGCTCCGTCTTATGGCTACACCTTC	CASSRLQGAPSYGYTF
TRBV29-1	few	.	TRBJ1-1	TGCAGCGTGGCCCCCCGGGGGGACGGTGAAGCTTTCTTT	CSVAPRGDGEAFF
TRBV7-9	.	TRBD1	TRBJ2-1	TGTGCCAGCAGGCAGGGGGCCTTAAATGAGCAGTTCTTC	CASRQGALNEQFF
TRBV28	.	.	TRBJ2-5	TGTGCCAGCAGTTTATGGGGCAGGGCGGAGACCCAGTACTTC	CASSLWGRAETQYF
TRBV27	.	TRBD1	TRBJ1-2	TGTGCCAGCAGTTTTGACAGGGTCTATGGCTACACCTTC	CASSFDRVYGYTF
TRBV5-1	.	TRBD2	TRBJ2-5	TGCGCCAGCAGCTTCAGCGGGAGCGGAGAGACCCAGTACTTC	CASSFSGSGETQYF
TRBV19	few	.	TRBJ1-6	TGTGCCAGTAGCAGGGGTTTCAATTCACCCCTCCACTTT	CASSRGFNSPLHF
TRBV5-1	.	.	TRBJ2-3	TGCGCCAGTAACAGGGTGTCGACAGCCACAGATACGCAGTATTTT	CASNRVSTATDTQYF
TRBV2	.	.	TRBJ2-2	TGTGCCAGCAGTGCGGGCCTAAGCGGATACGGGCCCGGGGAGCTGTTTTTT	CASSAGLSGYGPGELFF
TRBV7-7	.	.	TRBJ2-2	TGTGCCAGCAGCCCGTACGGCACCGGGGAGCTGTTTTTT	CASSPYGTGELFF
TRBV11-2	.	TRBD2	TRBJ2-1	TGTGCCAGCAGCTTAGTAGGGCTAGCGGGCCCCTGGCAGTTCTTC	CASSLVGLAGPWQFF
TRBV5-1	.	TRBD1	TRBJ2-7	TGCGCCAGCAGCTTGCCTCTCGGACAGGGGGCACATCTCTACGAGCAGTACTTC	CASSLPLGQGAHLYEQYF
TRBV7-2	.	TRBD2	TRBJ2-3	TGTGCCAGCAGCTTCCGTTTCTCTATGCTAGCGGGGGCCGCAGATACGCAGTATTTT	CASSFRFSMLAGAADTQYF
TRBV7-2	.	TRBD1	TRBJ2-3	TGTGCCAGCAGCCAACGACAGGGCGCAGATACGCAGTATTTT	CASSQRQGADTQYF
TRBV19	.	TRBD2	TRBJ2-1	TGTGCCAGTTCTAGCGGGAGGGGAAATGAGCAGTTCTTC	CASSSGRGNEQFF
TRBV9	.	.	TRBJ1-5	TGTGCCAGCAGCGGATCCTATAGCAATCAGCCCCAGCATTTT	CASSGSYSNQPQHF
TRBV15	.	.	TRBJ2-2	TGTGCCACCAGCAGAGGCGGAACTACCGGGGAGCTGTTTTTT	CATSRGGTTGELFF
TRBV28	.	.	TRBJ1-5	TGTGCCAGCAGCTCTCCGGGGTCCAATCAGCCCCAGCATTTT	CASSSPGSNQPQHF
TRBV20-1	.	TRBD2	TRBJ2-7	TGCAGTGCTAGTGCAGCGGGAGCCTACGAGCAGTACTTC	CSASAAGAYEQYF
TRBV10-3	few	.	TRBJ2-7	TGTGCCATCAGTGAGAGCACCACCTACGAGCAGTACTTC	CAISESTTYEQYF
TRBV7-9	.	.	TRBJ1-5	TGTGCCAGCAGCAAGACAGGCGACAATCAGCCCCAGCATTTT	CASSKTGDNQPQHF
TRBV5-4	.	.	TRBJ1-2	TGTGCCAGCAGCCCCGGAGGCAGGGAGGATTATGGCTACACCTTC	CASSPGGREDYGYTF
TRBV28	.	TRBD1	TRBJ1-2	TGTGCCAGCAGTTTGGGGACAGACTATGGCTACACCTTC	CASSLGTDYGYTF